These 27 T cell receptor beta chains originate from one sample sequenced in a study of T cells after yellow fever vaccination. A single record per CDR3 protein comes from TCRdb applying MiXCR to the 5' RACE reads. The repertoire consists of about 230,000 distinct CDR3 sequences, with 6.5% to 7.5% occurring once and the leading ten covering more than 0.85%. This material consisted of CD4+ T cells sorted from PBMCs, taken on the day of the yellow fever booster vaccination. These receptors were obtained from a man aged 25-45 years who received the YFV17D yellow fever vaccine.

In this sample, this clonotype turned up many times. The chain is built from TRBV24-1 and TRBJ2-2, with TRBD1 identical over 9 bases. Germline V gene data show CDR1 as KGHDR and CDR2 as SFDVKD. The CDR3 runs 16 residues. Losses at the gene ends were 7 bases for V and 2 bases for J; bases not matched to a gene: 7. The CDR3 loop reads CATRPAGQGNTGELFF. The CDR3 bases are TGTGCCACCAGGCCCGCGGGACAGGGCAACACCGGGGAGCTGTTTTTT.

The J gene is TRBJ2-1, the V gene TRBV5-5; TRBD2 agrees at 10 bases. CDR1 and CDR2 from the germline V gene are SGHKS and YYEKEE (reference sequence). Losses at the gene ends were 4 bases for V and 12 bases for J; bases not matched to a gene: 19. This CDR3 contains 17 residues. The DNA of the CDR3 is TGTGCCAGCAGCCCGCACGTTGGACTAGCGGACCTTCTTGTGCAGTTCTTC. The encoded protein is CASSPHVGLADLLVQFF.

The table lists this clonotype with many counts. V usage is TRBV20-1 and J usage is TRBJ2-1, with 8 bases that match TRBD2. The V and J ends lost 6 bases and 7 bases, in that order; junction bases with no gene match: 11. The CDR3 extends over 14 amino acids. Germline CDR1 is DFQATT and CDR2 is SNEGSKA (reference sequence). This chain's CDR3 is CSAPGLAGMNEQFF. For the CDR3, the DNA is TGCAGTGCGCCTGGTTTAGCGGGAATGAATGAGCAGTTCTTC.

V is TRBV29-1 and J is TRBJ2-1, with 8 bases aligning to TRBD2. The germline V gene encodes CDR1 SQVTM and CDR2 ANQGSEA. The CDR3 is made up of 14 amino acids. J was trimmed by 2 bases and V by 7 bases; bases with no gene match: 7. CDR3 in DNA: TGCAGCGCTCTAGCGGGCTCTGCCTACAATGAGCAGTTCTTC. This gives the protein CSALAGSAYNEQFF.

The rearrangement joins TRBV20-1 to TRBJ2-1, with 15 bases identical to TRBD2. The V gene's germline CDR1 is DFQATT and CDR2 SNEGSKA (reference sequence). The length of the CDR3 is 17 residues. The CDR3 sequence: CCAGGLAGGWLGNEQFF. CDR3 nucleotide sequence: TGCTGCGCTGGGGGACTAGCGGGAGGATGGTTGGGCAATGAGCAGTTCTTC.

The chain combines TRBV18 with TRBJ2-2; 9 nucleotides agree with TRBD1. Looked up from germline, CDR1 is KGHSH and CDR2 is LQKENI. Trimming cost V 1 base and J 5 bases; bases outside gene matches: 17. The CDR3 extends over 20 amino acids. CDR3 protein: CASSPLIVSTGTGRTGELFF. The DNA of the CDR3 is TGTGCCAGCTCACCACTTATCGTTTCTACTGGGACAGGGCGAACCGGGGAGCTGTTTTTT.

The sample holds many counts of this clonotype. The V gene is TRBV5-1, the J gene TRBJ2-1; the match to TRBD2 covers 8 bases. From germline, CDR1 is SGHRS and CDR2 YFSETQ. The junction had 7 bases not matched to a gene; V was cut back by 5 bases and J by 0 bases. The CDR3 has 16 residues. CDR3 bases: TGCGCCAGCAGGGAATCGAGCGGGAGCTCCTACAATGAGCAGTTCTTC. Translated: CASRESSGSSYNEQFF.

This clonotype was seen a handful of times. This sequence joins TRBV7-8 and TRBJ2-1, with 7 nucleotides matching TRBD2. V lost 5 bases to trimming and J lost 10 bases; unmatched junction nucleotides: 5. The CDR3 contains 12 residues. In germline, CDR1 is SGHVS, CDR2 FQNEAQ. This CDR3 reads CASSVIGREQFF. CDR3 coding DNA: TGTGCCAGCAGCGTTATCGGGAGGGAGCAGTTCTTC.

This chain joins TRBV5-5 and TRBJ2-2; D remains ambiguous. V was pared by 4 bases and J by 0 bases, with 10 bases between. Germline-derived CDR1 and CDR2 are SGHKS and YYEKEE (reference sequence). This CDR3 spans 15 amino acids. The CDR3 nucleotides are TGTGCCAGCAGCCCCGGGTCTCCGAACACCGGGGAGCTGTTTTTT. Amino acids: CASSPGSPNTGELFF.

This rearrangement joins TRBV7-2 to TRBJ2-2; possibly TRBD2 for D (5 bases). Germline CDR1 and CDR2: SGHTA and FQGNSA. This CDR3 region has 14 residues. V lost 2 bases to trimming and J lost 4 bases, with 8 bases between them. The CDR3 coding sequence is TGTGCCAGCAGCTTATTCGGAGGCACCGGGGAGCTGTTTTTT. Amino acid sequence: CASSLFGGTGELFF.

The chain has TRBV19 and TRBJ2-1, with D tentatively TRBD1 or TRBD2 (5 bases each). Germline V gene lookup returns CDR1 LNHDA and CDR2 SQIVND (reference sequence). The ends were cut back, 7 bases at V and 15 bases at J, with 22 bases in the middle. This CDR3 contains 13 residues. For the CDR3, the DNA is TGTGCCAGTACCCAACGAAGTAGGGGAGTAACGTTCTTC. This gives the protein CASTQRSRGVTFF.

This clonotype was seen more than once but under ten times. The V call is TRBV5-6, the J call TRBJ2-4; TRBD2 agrees at 12 bases. The germline CDR1 and CDR2 sequences are SGHDT and YYEEEE. The CDR3 has 20 residues. V lost 3 bases to trimming and J lost 0 bases; unmatched junction nucleotides: 13. Written as DNA, the CDR3 is TGTGCCAGCAGCTCCACCGGACTAGCGGGAACGGGTCTAGCCAAAAACATTCAGTACTTC. This translates into CASSSTGLAGTGLAKNIQYF.

This clonotype was recorded at least ten times. The chain links TRBV24-1 to TRBJ1-1, with a tentative D call TRBD1 (5 bases). CDR3 size: 15 residues. From germline, CDR1 is KGHDR and CDR2 SFDVKD. Between the trimmed V and J ends, which lost 9 bases and 4 bases, there was a span of 20 bases. CDR3 residues: CATSAGDGGGTEAFF. The CDR3 DNA reads TGTGCCACCTCAGCCGGTGACGGGGGGGGCACTGAAGCTTTCTTT.

The gene calls are TRBV23-1 and TRBJ2-1; the D is unclear. TRBV23-1 is noted as an ORF with a role that remains uncertain. Trimming shortened V by 3 bases and J by 7 bases, and 7 bases separated the two germline ends. The CDR3 length is 12 residues. The CDR3 bases are TGCGCCAGCAGTCATCACCAAAATGAGCAGTTCTTC. Encoded protein: CASSHHQNEQFF.

The chain employs TRBV24-1 and TRBJ2-3; TRBD1 matches 12 bases. Per germline, CDR1 KGHDR and CDR2 SFDVKD. CDR3 length equals 16 residues. With 3 bases clipped from V and 3 bases from J, the junction kept 3 bases outside the gene matches. The CDR3, as DNA: TGTGCCACCAGTGATGGGACAGGGGGCAGTACAGATACGCAGTATTTT. It yields the protein CATSDGTGGSTDTQYF.

J is TRBJ2-7 and V is TRBV4-3; TRBD1 aligns across 7 bases. Germline V gene data show CDR1 as LGHNA and CDR2 as YSLEER. Losses at the gene ends were 2 bases for V and 5 bases for J; bases not matched to a gene: 3. CDR3 length: 13 amino acids. The CDR3 here is CASSQITGDEQYF. The CDR3 nucleotides are TGCGCCAGCAGCCAAATAACAGGGGACGAGCAGTACTTC.

The chain carries TRBV29-1 and TRBJ2-4, with TRBD1 matching over 10 bases. Germline values: CDR1 SQVTM, CDR2 ANQGSEA. The V segment lost 6 bases and the J segment 5 bases; nucleotides outside the gene matches: 1. The CDR3 is 12 amino acids. The CDR3: CSVGTGENIQYF. The CDR3 DNA is TGCAGCGTCGGGACAGGGGAAAACATTCAGTACTTC.

The rearrangement links TRBV20-1 to TRBJ2-7; 7 bases are shared with TRBD1. This CDR3 is 13 amino acids long. The V segment lost 6 bases and the J segment 5 bases; nucleotides outside the gene matches: 10. The germline V gene has CDR1 DFQATT and CDR2 SNEGSKA (reference sequence). Written as DNA, the CDR3 is TGCAGTGCCCTGTCAGGGGGTCCGGACGAGCAGTACTTC. Its protein product is CSALSGGPDEQYF.

This clonotype came up a few times. The chain recombines TRBV20-1 with TRBJ2-4; 7 bases are a match to TRBD2. The J segment lost 0 bases and the V segment lost 3 bases, leaving 5 bases of the junction unmatched. The germline V gene has CDR1 DFQATT and CDR2 SNEGSKA (reference sequence). The CDR3 is made up of 15 amino acids. The CDR3 DNA reads as TGCAGTGCTAGTCTGGCGGGGGTAGCCAAAAACATTCAGTACTTC. The encoded protein is CSASLAGVAKNIQYF.

This clonotype was recorded a few times. This chain connects TRBV10-3 to TRBJ1-6; D ambiguous. V lost 11 bases, J lost 7 bases, and 9 bases lay in between. The CDR3 is 11 amino acids. Germline values: CDR1 ENHRY, CDR2 SYGVKD. The CDR3 is CALGGNSPLHF. CDR3 nucleotide sequence: TGTGCCCTCGGAGGGAATTCACCCCTCCACTTT.

V gene TRBV7-2 combines with J gene TRBJ1-5; no clear D gene. CDR1 is SGHTA, CDR2 FQGNSA, per germline. This CDR3 has 13 residues. Trimming cost V 0 bases and J 9 bases, with 9 bases left between them. CDR3 bases: TGTGCCAGCAGCTTAGCTTATGACCGGCCCCAGCATTTT. This translates into CASSLAYDRPQHF.

The chain is built from TRBV29-1 and TRBJ1-5, with a possible D match to TRBD1 (5 bases). Germline V gene data show CDR1 as SQVTM and CDR2 as ANQGSEA. Trimming pared 6 bases from V and 2 bases from J, leaving 14 bases between. The CDR3 consists of 14 residues. The CDR3 DNA reads as TGCAGCGTCCGTGCGGGGGGTGGCAATCAGCCCCAGCATTTT. Translation gives CSVRAGGGNQPQHF. The whole variable domain, filled in from reference TRBV29-1 and TRBJ1-5, reads SAVISQKPSRDICQRGTSLTIQCQVDSQVTMMFWYRQQPGQSLTLIATANQGSEATYESGFVIDKFPISRPNLTFSTLTVSNMSPEDSSIYLCSVRAGGGNQPQHFGDGTRLSIL.

This clonotype has at least ten counts. This chain joins TRBV5-5 and TRBJ2-5; 8 bases fit TRBD2. Germline V gives CDR1 SGHKS, CDR2 YYEKEE (reference sequence). V was pared by 5 bases and J by 1 base, with 10 bases of the junction left unmatched. The CDR3 spans 16 residues. CDR3 in DNA: TGTGCCAGCAGTCGAAGGTATAGCGGGATCCAAGAGACCCAGTACTTC. It is translated as CASSRRYSGIQETQYF.

This clonotype was counted only a few times. This rearrangement joins TRBV20-1 to TRBJ1-1; the D gene is possibly TRBD1 (5 bases). Germline CDR1 and CDR2: DFQATT and SNEGSKA (reference sequence). Between the trimmed V and J ends, which lost 1 base and 4 bases, there was a span of 13 bases. The CDR3 covers 14 residues. The DNA for the CDR3 is TGCAGTGCTAGAGTGGGGGTACGGGGCACTGAAGCTTTCTTT. Amino acid sequence: CSARVGVRGTEAFF.

V gene TRBV29-1 combines with J gene TRBJ2-1; D may be TRBD2 (5 bases). Germline CDR1 SQVTM, CDR2 ANQGSEA. There are 15 residues in the CDR3. Trimming took 1 base from V and 0 from J, leaving 10 bases between them. In DNA form, the CDR3 reads TGCAGCGTTGAAGGAGGAACTAGCTCCTACAATGAGCAGTTCTTC. Residues: CSVEGGTSSYNEQFF.

This clonotype came up a few times. The genes are TRBV7-2 and TRBJ2-3, with D unclear. Trimming left V 5 bases short and J 0 bases short, with 15 bases between. The CDR3 sequence is 16 residues long. The V gene's germline CDR1 is SGHTA and CDR2 FQGNSA. The CDR3 is CASSPNRATSTDTQYF. The DNA of the CDR3 is TGTGCCAGCAGCCCGAACAGAGCAACTAGCACAGATACGCAGTATTTT.

This clonotype was observed a few times. This chain links TRBV4-3 with TRBJ1-1; no definite D call. This CDR3 contains 15 residues. CDR1 and CDR2 from the germline V gene are LGHNA and YSLEER. V lost 0 bases and J 4 bases, leaving 12 bases between the germline ends. This CDR3 is CASSQDSGVGTEAFF. The CDR3, as DNA: TGCGCCAGCAGCCAAGATAGTGGCGTCGGCACTGAAGCTTTCTTT.